Each of the 24 T cell receptor beta chains below was sequenced from the same sample in a study of response to subunit inactivated influenza vaccine. One entry per CDR3 protein, called by TCRdb with MiXCR from the RT-PCR reads. The sample has approximately 520,000 distinct CDR3 sequences, 25% seen once; the top ten hold about 1.9%. This specimen was CD4+ T cells sorted from PBMCs, taken around 5 days after vaccination. These receptors all come from a man between 45 and 60 years old who received an inactivated influenza vaccine.

This clonotype was seen at least ten times. V is TRBV29-1 and J is TRBJ2-4; 7 bases agree with TRBD2. With 5 bases clipped from V and 6 bases from J, the junction kept 10 bases outside the gene matches. The length of the CDR3 is 14 residues. Germline V CDR1 and CDR2: SQVTM, ANQGSEA. The CDR3 nucleotides read TGCAGCGTTCGACCAAGCGGGAATCTAAACATTCAGTACTTC. Translating gives CSVRPSGNLNIQYF.

J is TRBJ2-2 and V is TRBV2; possible D gene TRBD1, 7 bases. With 10 bases removed from V and 4 bases from J, the gap between germline ends came to 16 bases. The CDR3 has 14 amino acids. CDR1 and CDR2 from the germline V gene are SNHLY and FYNNEI. The CDR3 loop reads CATGGGSGTGELFF. The DNA for the CDR3 is TGTGCCACCGGAGGGGGCTCTGGCACCGGGGAGCTGTTTTTT.

CDR3 protein: CASSLIRTGNTGELFF. The CDR3 coding sequence is TGTGCCAGCAGTTTGATACGGACGGGCAACACCGGGGAGCTGTTTTTT. The rearrangement joins TRBV6-2 or TRBV6-3 to TRBJ2-2; no clear D. Looked up from germline, CDR1 is MNHEY and CDR2 is SVGEGT. This CDR3 region has 16 residues. V was shortened by 4 bases and J by 2 bases, with 14 bases between the two germline ends.

The chain couples TRBV5-1 to TRBJ2-2; D gene unclear. Between the trimmed V and J ends, which lost 2 bases and 3 bases, there was a span of 8 bases. The germline V gene encodes CDR1 SGHRS and CDR2 YFSETQ. The CDR3 is made up of 14 amino acids. CDR3 bases: TGCGCCAGCAGCTTTCGGGCGGACACCGGGGAGCTGTTTTTT. Protein product: CASSFRADTGELFF.

This clonotype is medium-sized within its sample. The chain is built from TRBV7-2 and TRBJ2-5, with unresolved D. The CDR3 has 11 amino acids. CDR1 and CDR2 (germline): SGHTA, FQGNSA. V was cut by 5 bases and J by 2 bases, with 3 bases left in between. DNA of the CDR3: TGTGCCAGCAGCATACAAGAGACCCAGTACTTC. It is translated as CASSIQETQYF.

This clonotype was found a few times. The chain links TRBV12-3 or TRBV12-4 to TRBJ1-1, with D unresolved. The CDR3 length is 14 residues. Trimming pared 6 bases from V and 4 bases from J, leaving 15 bases between. CDR3 nucleotide sequence: TGTGCCAGCAGAGCGGGCCTGGGTACCACTGAAGCTTTCTTT. As protein: CASRAGLGTTEAFF.

V and J are TRBV29-1 and TRBJ2-3, with D perhaps TRBD1 (6 bases). V lost 6 bases and J 5 bases, leaving 18 bases between the germline ends. The CDR3 runs 14 residues. Germline V lookup: CDR1 SQVTM, CDR2 ANQGSEA. The chain's CDR3 is CSVPGAALKDTQYF. The CDR3 bases are TGCAGCGTACCAGGGGCCGCTTTGAAAGATACGCAGTATTTT.

The chain recombines TRBV6-2 or TRBV6-3 with TRBJ2-7; 11 bases match TRBD2. Germline CDR1 reads MNHEY; CDR2 reads SVGEGT. J was trimmed by 3 bases and V by 6 bases; bases with no gene match: 10. The CDR3 is 16 residues long. In DNA, the CDR3 is TGTGCCAGCAGCCGACGACTAGCGGGGAGTATCTACGAGCAGTACTTC. As protein: CASSRRLAGSIYEQYF.

The chain joins TRBV5-1 to TRBJ2-3; tentative D call: TRBD2 (6 bases). CDR1 SGHRS and CDR2 YFSETQ come from the germline V gene. There are 16 residues in the CDR3. Trimming took 5 bases from V and 6 from J, leaving 22 bases between them. CDR3 bases: TGCGCCAGCAGTGGTGGTGGGCCTGGCCGGGAGGATACGCAGTATTTT. Protein sequence: CASSGGGPGREDTQYF.

The chain carries TRBV25-1 and TRBJ2-7, with D possibly TRBD1 on 6 matching bases. Germline V gene lookup returns CDR1 MGHDK and CDR2 SYGVNS. Trimming cost V 6 bases and J 3 bases, with 21 bases left between them. The CDR3 spans 16 residues. The CDR3 DNA reads as TGTGCCAGCAGACCGACAGGTAATCGGCGTGGCTACGAGCAGTACTTC. Translating it yields CASRPTGNRRGYEQYF.

A few counts support this clonotype. The gene calls are TRBV11-2 and TRBJ2-7; D is perhaps TRBD1 (6 bases). Germline V gives CDR1 SGHAT, CDR2 FQNNGV. V was cut by 2 bases and J by 6 bases, with 17 bases left in between. The CDR3 consists of 15 residues. In DNA form, the CDR3 reads TGTGCCAGCAGCTTAACCGGGCAGGGGACAAGCGAGCAGTACTTC. It is translated as CASSLTGQGTSEQYF.

The chain combines TRBV7-8 with TRBJ2-3, with 10 nucleotides matching TRBD2. The CDR3 is 14 residues long. V shed 3 bases, J shed 4 bases, and the junction held 1 base outside the gene matches. CDR1 is SGHVS, CDR2 FQNEAQ, per germline. Here the CDR3 reads CASSFLAGADTQYF. For the CDR3, the DNA is TGTGCCAGCAGCTTCCTAGCGGGAGCAGATACGCAGTATTTT.

The chain employs TRBV5-1 and TRBJ2-7; a weak D match, TRBD2 (6 bases). Germline CDR1 and CDR2: SGHRS and YFSETQ. This CDR3 contains 15 residues. V was pared by 5 bases and J by 3 bases, with 18 bases between. CDR3 DNA sequence: TGCGCCAGCAGGATTCTAGGGACTTCCCTCTACGAGCAGTACTTC. It translates to CASRILGTSLYEQYF.

The sample holds a few counts of this clonotype. The chain carries TRBV12-3 or TRBV12-4 and TRBJ2-2, with TRBD1 as a possible D gene (6 bases). V lost 3 bases, J lost 7 bases, and 12 bases lay in between. This CDR3 comprises 14 residues. The CDR3 bases are TGTGCCAGCAGTTTCCGAGGGGGTGGCGGGGAGCTGTTTTTT. It encodes CASSFRGGGGELFF.

This clonotype was detected only a few times. The chain employs TRBV3-1 and TRBJ1-2, with D possibly TRBD1 on 5 matching bases. V lost 4 bases and J lost 5, with 14 bases in between. Germline-derived CDR1 and CDR2 are LGHDT and YNNKEL (reference sequence). This CDR3 region has 14 residues. The chain's CDR3 is CASSLGTVPYGYTF. CDR3 DNA: TGTGCCAGCAGCCTTGGGACGGTCCCTTATGGCTACACCTTC. The complete variable domain, with remaining parts taken from reference TRBV3-1 and TRBJ1-2, reads DTAVSQTPKYLVTQMGNDKSIKCEQNLGHDTMYWYKQDSKKFLKIMFSYNNKELIINETVPNRFSPKSPDKAHLNLHINSLELGDSAVYFCASSLGTVPYGYTFGSGTRLTVV.

The chain is built from TRBV6-2 or TRBV6-3 and TRBJ2-3, with TRBD2 as a possible D gene (7 bases). Germline V gene lookup returns CDR1 MNHEY and CDR2 SVGEGT. The germline V and J ends were trimmed by 7 bases and 4 bases, with 12 bases remaining between them. The CDR3 totals 13 residues. The CDR3 DNA reads TGTGCCAGCAATAAGGGGGGGGCAGATACGCAGTATTTT. It encodes CASNKGGADTQYF.

The chain carries TRBV4-1 and TRBJ2-3; D tentatively reads TRBD1 or TRBD2 (6 bases each). The germline gives CDR1 MGHRA, CDR2 YSYEKL. V was pared by 0 bases and J by 2 bases, with 12 bases between. The CDR3 loop spans 16 amino acids. CDR3 amino acids: CASSQESGGSTDTQYF. The CDR3 DNA sequence: TGCGCCAGCAGCCAAGAATCCGGGGGCTCCACAGATACGCAGTATTTT.

The count of this clonotype is one. This chain connects TRBV7-6 to TRBJ2-7, with TRBD2 matching 16 bases. Germline assignment: CDR1 SGHVS and CDR2 FNYEAQ. The V gene end was trimmed by 5 bases and the J gene end by 4 bases; junction bases not matched to a gene: 5. The CDR3 totals 16 residues. CDR3 in amino acids: CASSAGTSGRAYEQYF. The CDR3 region has the DNA TGTGCCAGCAGCGCGGGGACTAGCGGGAGGGCATACGAGCAGTACTTC.

The chain recombines TRBV4-3 with TRBJ1-5; unclear D gene. This CDR3 is 14 amino acids long. V was clipped by 1 base and J by 3 bases, with 7 bases between them. The germline V gene has CDR1 LGHNA and CDR2 YSLEER. CDR3 loop: CASSQVTSNQPQHF. The CDR3 DNA reads as TGCGCCAGCAGCCAAGTTACCTCCAATCAGCCCCAGCATTTT.

The J gene is TRBJ2-7, the V gene TRBV20-1; D not certain. The V and J ends lost 6 bases and 0 bases respectively, with 6 bases between them. Per the germline V gene, CDR1 is DFQATT and CDR2 is SNEGSKA (reference sequence). This CDR3 is built from 11 residues. As DNA, the CDR3 is TGCAGTGCCCCTGCCTCCTACGAGCAGTACTTC. Encoded protein: CSAPASYEQYF.

This clonotype was seen more than once but under ten times. V is TRBV20-1 and J is TRBJ2-1, with 10 bases fitting TRBD1. J was trimmed by 6 bases and V by 1 base; bases with no gene match: 9. Germline loops: CDR1 DFQATT, CDR2 SNEGSKA (reference sequence). The CDR3 consists of 16 residues. The CDR3, as DNA: TGCAGTGCTAGAGTTCAAATGGGACAGGGGTTCAATGAGCAGTTCTTC. Translated: CSARVQMGQGFNEQFF.

This rearrangement joins TRBV7-2 to TRBJ1-1; D call uncertain. CDR1 SGHTA and CDR2 FQGNSA come from the germline V gene. V gave up 7 bases and J gave up 1 base, with 10 bases separating them. The CDR3 length is 13 residues. As DNA, the CDR3 is TGTGCCAGCATGCGTGAAAGGAACACTGAAGCTTTCTTT. It translates to CASMRERNTEAFF.

J is TRBJ2-2 and V is TRBV20-1, with 13 bases lining up with TRBD2. This CDR3 has 14 residues. Trimming cost V 5 bases and J 13 bases; bases outside gene matches: 10. Germline values: CDR1 DFQATT, CDR2 SNEGSKA (reference sequence). This CDR3 reads CSARLAGGLRGLFF. The DNA of the CDR3 is TGCAGTGCTCGACTAGCGGGAGGTCTTAGGGGGCTGTTTTTT.

The chain couples TRBV18 to TRBJ2-3; TRBD2 matches at 8 bases. The V gene's germline CDR1 is KGHSH and CDR2 LQKENI. The J segment lost 2 bases and the V segment lost 5 bases, leaving 9 bases of the junction unmatched. The CDR3 has 16 amino acids. CDR3 in amino acids: CASSKAGGPYTDTQYF. The CDR3, as DNA: TGTGCCAGCTCAAAGGCGGGAGGCCCTTACACAGATACGCAGTATTTT.